These 25 T cell receptor beta chains were all obtained from the same sample, sequenced in a study of tumor-infiltrating lymphocytes in oesophageal squamous cell carcinoma. Each CDR3 protein is one row after TCRdb ran MiXCR on the PCR reads. The sample shows under 15,000 distinct CDR3 sequences, around 50% of them seen only once. Specimen: esophageal tumor tissue. The receptors derive from a female donor with esophageal squamous cell carcinoma.

This clonotype was counted ten times or more. The chain joins TRBV7-3 to TRBJ2-3, with 11 bases that match TRBD2. From germline, CDR1 is SGHTA and CDR2 FQGTGA. V lost 3 bases and J lost 3; bases outside the gene matches: 2. The CDR3 has 15 residues. This CDR3 is CASSLTSGETDTQYF. CDR3 nucleotide sequence: TGTGCCAGCAGCTTGACTAGCGGGGAGACAGATACGCAGTATTTT.

This clonotype has ten or more counts. The chain has TRBV2 and TRBJ1-1, with D unclear. V lost 6 bases, J lost 1 base, and 9 bases lay in between. This CDR3 comprises 13 residues. CDR1 SNHLY and CDR2 FYNNEI come from the germline V gene. CDR3 sequence (DNA): TGTGCCAGCAGGGGCTACAGGAACACTGAAGCTTTCTTT. Translating it yields CASRGYRNTEAFF.

As regards this clonotype: A much larger clone differs by one base, so this may be a read error. The chain recombines TRBV7-3 with TRBJ2-3, with 11 positions matching TRBD2. The CDR3 length is 15 residues. J lost 3 bases, V lost 3 bases, and 2 bases had no gene match. Germline values: CDR1 SGHTA, CDR2 FQGTGA. The CDR3 DNA reads as TGTGCCAGCAGCTTGACTAGCGGGAAGACAGATACGCAGTATTTT. Encoded protein: CASSLTSGKTDTQYF.

CDR3 residues: CASSISGGRALNEQFF. CDR3 DNA: TGTGCCAGCAGCATAAGTGGCGGGAGAGCCCTCAATGAGCAGTTCTTC. This sequence joins TRBV7-8 and TRBJ2-1, with 7 nucleotides matching TRBD2. Germline values: CDR1 SGHVS, CDR2 FQNEAQ. The trim removed 5 bases at V and 6 bases at J, leaving 13 bases unmatched. The CDR3 has 16 amino acids. The entire variable domain, with the rest obtained from reference TRBV7-8 and TRBJ2-1, is as follows: GAGVSQSPRYKVAKRGQDVALRCDPISGHVSLFWYQQALGQGPEFLTYFQNEAQLDKSGLPSDRFFAERPEGSVSTLKIQRTQQEDSAVYLCASSISGGRALNEQFFGPGTRLTVL.

The chain links TRBV7-6 to TRBJ2-5, with D tentatively TRBD2 (6 bases). The DNA end favors TRBJ2-7, so the J call may be wrong. The V gene's germline CDR1 is SGHVS and CDR2 FNYEAQ. The CDR3 spans 15 residues. The CDR3 region is CASSRLDSPSYEQYF. Here the CDR3 DNA reads TGTGCCAGCAGCCGACTAGATTCTCCCTCCTACGAGCAGTACTTC.

There are a few counts of this clonotype. The V and J genes are TRBV7-2 and TRBJ1-4; the D is unclear. The CDR3 covers 15 residues. Germline lookup yields CDR1 SGHTA and CDR2 FQGNSA. The ends were cut back, 1 base at V and 5 bases at J, with 11 bases in the middle. Written as DNA, the CDR3 is TGTGCCAGCAGCTTAGTAGGATCGGGAAATGAAAAACTGTTTTTT. It codes for CASSLVGSGNEKLFF.

This chain connects TRBV28 to TRBJ2-5, with a weak D call TRBD1 (6 bases). The CDR3 is 15 amino acids. Germline CDR1 is MDHEN and CDR2 is SYDVKM. Between the trimmed V and J ends, which lost 5 bases and 1 base, there was a span of 14 bases. The CDR3 nucleotides read TGTGCCAGCAGTAGACCGGGACACTTCCAAGAGACCCAGTACTTC. Translation gives CASSRPGHFQETQYF.

The chain links TRBV7-4 to TRBJ2-5, with D perhaps being TRBD1 or TRBD2 (5 bases each). Near its end, the DNA agrees better with TRBJ2-7, so the J call may be wrong. The CDR3 spans 14 residues. Germline CDR1 is SGHVT and CDR2 is SQSDAQ. The CDR3 sequence is CASTGRPSSYEQYF. The CDR3 DNA follows: TGTGCCAGCACGGGACGGCCGAGCTCCTACGAGCAGTACTTC.

This clonotype showed up just a few times. The chain couples TRBV20-1 to TRBJ2-4; D is possibly TRBD2 (5 bases). The germline V and J ends were trimmed by 2 bases and 8 bases, with 22 bases remaining between them. The V gene's germline CDR1 is DFQATT and CDR2 SNEGSKA (reference sequence). The CDR3 spans 16 residues. The CDR3: CSARPGYGGVGDIQYF. The CDR3 coding sequence is TGCAGTGCTAGACCGGGTTACGGAGGAGTTGGGGACATTCAGTACTTC.

This rearrangement joins TRBV7-6 to TRBJ1-1, with TRBD1 as a possible D gene (6 bases). Germline lookup yields CDR1 SGHVS and CDR2 FNYEAQ. This CDR3 comprises 15 residues. With 3 bases removed from V and 7 bases from J, the gap between germline ends came to 18 bases. The CDR3 sequence: CASSLRGAETREAFF. The CDR3 DNA reads as TGTGCCAGCAGCTTGAGGGGGGCGGAAACTCGTGAAGCTTTCTTT.

The table lists this clonotype with a count of one. The chain has TRBV11-2 and TRBJ2-5; no definite D call. V was clipped by 5 bases and J by 1 base, with 2 bases between them. Germline-derived CDR1 and CDR2 are SGHAT and FQNNGV. This CDR3 spans 11 amino acids. The CDR3 DNA reads TGTGCCAGCAGCATCCAAGAGACCCAGTACTTC. Residues: CASSIQETQYF.

The genes are TRBV10-3 and TRBJ2-5, with 9 bases fitting TRBD1. The end of the DNA fits TRBJ2-7 better, so the J call may be wrong. Germline-derived CDR1 and CDR2 are ENHRY and SYGVKD. The CDR3 runs 14 residues. CDR3 residues: CAITPGTGTYEQYF. In nucleotides, the CDR3 is TGTGCCATCACCCCCGGGACAGGGACCTACGAGCAGTACTTC.

The rearrangement uses TRBV7-8 and TRBJ2-1; the D gene is possibly TRBD2 (5 bases). TRBJ2-5 matches the DNA end more closely, so the J call is doubtful. The CDR3 covers 14 residues. Germline lookup yields CDR1 SGHVS and CDR2 FQNEAQ. The chain's CDR3 is CASSFRENQETQYF. Here the CDR3 DNA reads TGTGCCAGCAGCTTCCGGGAAAACCAAGAGACCCAGTACTTC.

V gene TRBV5-1 combines with J gene TRBJ2-2; D remains ambiguous. This CDR3 contains 13 residues. V was pared by 2 bases and J by 10 bases, with 12 bases between. CDR1 is SGHRS and CDR2 is YFSETQ in the germline V gene. The CDR3 bases are TGCGCCAGCAGCTTCGACCCGGGTGCGGAGCTGTTTTTT. Amino acid sequence: CASSFDPGAELFF.

The rearrangement uses TRBV7-6 and TRBJ2-5, with 14 bases fitting TRBD2. Germline values: CDR1 SGHVS, CDR2 FNYEAQ. The CDR3 runs 17 residues. V lost 5 bases to trimming and J lost 1 base; unmatched junction nucleotides: 6. CDR3 coding DNA: TGTGCCAGCAGCGCCCAGACTAGCGGGAGGGCCCAAGAGACCCAGTACTTC. It specifies CASSAQTSGRAQETQYF. Full variable domain (outside the CDR3, taken from reference TRBV7-6 and TRBJ2-5): GAGVSQSPRYKVTKRGQDVALRCDPISGHVSLYWYRQALGQGPEFLTYFNYEAQQDKSGLPNDRFSAERPEGSISTLTIQRTEQRDSAMYRCASSAQTSGRAQETQYFGPGTRLLVL.

This clonotype was picked up one time. DNA of the CDR3: TGTGCCAGCAGCCGGGGACTAGCGGGTCGCACAGATACGCAGTATTTT. The encoded protein is CASSRGLAGRTDTQYF. This chain joins TRBV7-3 and TRBJ2-3; 12 bases agree with TRBD2. The germline gives CDR1 SGHTA, CDR2 FQGTGA. This CDR3 region has 16 residues. The trim removed 5 bases at V and 1 base at J, leaving 4 bases unmatched. Full variable domain (missing parts from reference TRBV7-3 and TRBJ2-3): GAGVSQTPSNKVTEKGKYVELRCDPISGHTALYWYRQSLGQGPEFLIYFQGTGAADDSGLPNDRFFAVRPEGSVSTLKIQRTERGDSAVYLCASSRGLAGRTDTQYFGPGTRLTVL.

The V gene is TRBV2, the J gene TRBJ1-1; D is unclear. Per the germline V gene, CDR1 is SNHLY and CDR2 is FYNNEI. This CDR3 has 12 amino acids. V was cut by 6 bases and J by 6 bases, with 11 bases left in between. CDR3 coding DNA: TGTGCCAGCAGCGTCCATGCCTCTGAAGCTTTCTTT. This encodes CASSVHASEAFF.

This chain links TRBV7-2 with TRBJ2-3; maybe TRBD2 (5 bases). The end of the DNA is better explained by TRBJ2-7, so the J call may be wrong. Germline CDR1 is SGHTA and CDR2 is FQGNSA. CDR3 size: 15 residues. CDR3 sequence (DNA): TGTGCCAGCAGCCCAGCGCGGGCCCCGGGCTACGAGCAGTACTTC. Translated, it gives CASSPARAPGYEQYF.

V and J are TRBV7-8 and TRBJ2-5, with no clear D. The DNA end lines up better with TRBJ2-7; the J call may be wrong. This CDR3 is built from 13 residues. Per the germline V gene, CDR1 is SGHVS and CDR2 is FQNEAQ. The CDR3 DNA follows: TGTGCCAGCAGCTTAGTCCACGGTGCCGAGCAGTACTTC. Protein product: CASSLVHGAEQYF.

This chain connects TRBV6-1 to TRBJ1-1; D perhaps matches TRBD1 (5 bases). Trimming took 5 bases from V and 1 from J, leaving 8 bases between them. This CDR3 has 13 residues. Germline assignment: CDR1 MNHNS and CDR2 SASEGT. The CDR3 DNA reads as TGTGCCAGCAGTTGGGGGGGGAACACTGAAGCTTTCTTT. Its translation is CASSWGGNTEAFF.

V usage is TRBV11-2 and J usage is TRBJ2-7, with 7 bases fitting TRBD1. CDR1 is SGHAT and CDR2 is FQNNGV in the germline V gene. V lost 6 bases and J lost 1; bases outside the gene matches: 6. The CDR3 sequence is 14 residues long. The CDR3 spells CASSRDRDSYEQYF. The CDR3 nucleotides read TGTGCCAGCAGTCGTGACAGGGATTCCTACGAGCAGTACTTC.

This chain uses TRBV28 with TRBJ1-1; 10 bases agree with TRBD1. CDR1 MDHEN and CDR2 SYDVKM come from the germline V gene. V lost 0 bases and J lost 4; bases outside the gene matches: 2. The CDR3 length is 15 residues. This CDR3 is CASSLWGQGSTEAFF. CDR3 DNA: TGTGCCAGCAGTTTATGGGGACAGGGGAGCACTGAAGCTTTCTTT.

The chain's CDR3 is CASSLTSDTEAFF. The CDR3 bases are TGTGCCAGCAGCTTAACGTCCGACACTGAAGCTTTCTTT. The rearrangement uses TRBV7-3 and TRBJ2-3; D unresolved. The DNA end favors TRBJ1-1, so the J call may be wrong. The CDR3 contains 13 residues. The germline gives CDR1 SGHTA, CDR2 FQGTGA.

The chain carries TRBV7-2 and TRBJ2-5; tentatively, D is TRBD1 (6 bases). The DNA end is more similar to TRBJ1-2, so the J call may be wrong. This CDR3 contains 17 residues. Germline V CDR1 and CDR2: SGHTA, FQGNSA. The CDR3 DNA is TGTGCCAGCAGCTTAGTTGGGGGGGCGCCGGTTAACTATGGCTACACCTTC. Its translation: CASSLVGGAPVNYGYTF.

In DNA, the CDR3 is TGTGCCAGCAGCTCTCAGACGACAGGCCAAGAGACCCAGTACTTC. It yields the protein CASSSQTTGQETQYF. The chain recombines TRBV7-2 with TRBJ2-4; a weak D match, TRBD1 (6 bases). The DNA end is more similar to TRBJ2-5, so the J call may be wrong. Germline V gene data show CDR1 as SGHTA and CDR2 as FQGNSA. CDR3 length: 15 residues.